This T cell receptor (beta chain) is from a study of cytomegalovirus exposure and HLA in healthy donors. Turning to the study itself: From donors who were HLA-typed, an early data release held 70 million to 90 million unique TCRs. Study results and limitations: Later on, a genetic analysis was performed. It linked a missense variant in DCLRE1C with V- and J-gene trimming of TCR beta. In vitro assays verified that a few CMV-associated chains recognized CMV antigens specifically.

Both 60 Vbeta primers and 13 Jbeta primers went into the PCR. Repertoires were generated with immunoSEQ multiplex PCR, while TCRdb's copy carries only in-frame clones and drops some. The sample holds approximately 110,000 clones; about 61% are singletons and the top ten take about 2.2%. The CDR3 consists of 16 residues. Germline V gene sequence: CDR1 LNHDA, CDR2 SQIVND (reference sequence). With 5 bases removed from V and 5 bases from J, the gap between germline ends came to 21 bases. To note about this clone: Its antigen is not identified.

This clonotype was sampled from a woman aged 30 to 39 in good health and CMV-seronegative. V and J are TRBV19 and TRBJ2-5, with D perhaps matching TRBD2 (6 bases). Material: PBMCs. In nucleotides, the CDR3 is TGTGCCAGTAGTGGGGGGACTTACCTACTCGTGGAGACCCAGTACTTC. This encodes CASSGGTYLLVETQYF.